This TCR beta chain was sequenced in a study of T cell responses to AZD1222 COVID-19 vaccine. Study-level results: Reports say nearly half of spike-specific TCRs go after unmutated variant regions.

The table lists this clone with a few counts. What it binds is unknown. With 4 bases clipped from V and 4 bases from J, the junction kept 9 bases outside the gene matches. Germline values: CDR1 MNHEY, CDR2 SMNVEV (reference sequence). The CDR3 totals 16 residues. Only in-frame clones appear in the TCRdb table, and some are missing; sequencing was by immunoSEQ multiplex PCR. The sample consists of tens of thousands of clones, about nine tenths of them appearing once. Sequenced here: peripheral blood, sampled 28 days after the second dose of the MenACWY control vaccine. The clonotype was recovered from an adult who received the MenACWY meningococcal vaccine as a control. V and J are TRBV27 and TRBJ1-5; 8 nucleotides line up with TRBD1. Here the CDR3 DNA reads TGTGCCAGCAGTTCTACCGGGACAGGTCGGAATCAGCCCCAGCATTTT. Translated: CASSSTGTGRNQPQHF.